This TCR beta chain was documented in a study of shared clonotypes between healthy human individuals. About this clone itself: Its specificity is unknown.

This CDR3 is built from 15 residues. Looked up from germline, CDR1 is SGHRS and CDR2 is YFSETQ. The trim removed 0 bases at V and 3 bases at J, leaving 5 bases unmatched. Findings and caveats of the study: What limited the represented genetic and exposure-history diversity was the small number of donors. Clonotype sharing among the donors was expected to vary with sequencing depth. Relative to memory subsets, naive subsets generally showed larger estimated richness.

Every immunoSEQ plate was one replicate of a subset's evenly spread DNA. Profiling relied on immunoSEQ multiplex PCR, and the TCRdb table lists in-frame clones only, not all of them. The sample lists around 2.5 million clones; roughly 93% were seen once. V and J are TRBV5-1 and TRBJ1-2; 7 positions agree with TRBD1. The receptor comes from a man aged 18 to 35 in good health. Some clones in this sample may be carry-over from other donors' samples. Sequencing was carried out using naive CD4+ T cells from PBMCs. Subset here: CD45RA+ positively selected. CDR3 sequence: CASSLGDREDYGYTF. CDR3 nucleotide sequence: TGCGCCAGCAGCTTGGGTGACAGGGAGGACTATGGCTACACCTTC.